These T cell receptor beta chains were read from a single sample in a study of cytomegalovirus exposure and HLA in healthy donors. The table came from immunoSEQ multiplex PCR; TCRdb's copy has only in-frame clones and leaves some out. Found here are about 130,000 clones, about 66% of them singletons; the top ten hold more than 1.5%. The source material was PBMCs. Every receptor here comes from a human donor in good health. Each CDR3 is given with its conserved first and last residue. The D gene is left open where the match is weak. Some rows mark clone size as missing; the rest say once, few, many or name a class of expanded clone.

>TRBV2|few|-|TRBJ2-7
CASSEAPQGGYF
TGTGCCAGCAGTGAAGCTCCCCAGGGGGGGTACTTC
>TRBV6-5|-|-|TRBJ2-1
CASKGGSTYNEQFF
TGTGCCAGCAAAGGTGGGAGCACCTACAATGAGCAGTTCTTC
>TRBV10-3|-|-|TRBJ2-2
CAISETGAGELFF
TGTGCCATCAGCGAAACGGGGGCCGGGGAGCTGTTTTTT
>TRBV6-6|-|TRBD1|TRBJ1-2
CASSYPGQDLYGYTF
TGTGCCAGCAGTTACCCGGGACAGGACCTCTATGGCTACACCTTC
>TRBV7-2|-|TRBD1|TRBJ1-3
CASSRQGAAGNTIYF
TGTGCCAGCAGCCGACAGGGGGCTGCTGGAAACACCATATATTTT
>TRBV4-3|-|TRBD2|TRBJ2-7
CASSPSSGSPYEQYF
TGCGCCAGCAGCCCTTCTAGCGGGAGCCCCTACGAGCAGTACTTC
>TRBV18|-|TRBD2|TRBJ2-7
CASSPRTSGTPSSYEQYF
TGTGCCAGCTCACCACGGACTAGCGGGACTCCGAGCTCCTACGAGCAGTACTTC
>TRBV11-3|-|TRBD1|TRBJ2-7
CASSRILQGEQYF
TGTGCCAGCAGCCGTATTTTACAGGGGGAGCAGTACTTC
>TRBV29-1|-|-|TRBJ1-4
CSVRDSRNEKLFF
TGCAGCGTTCGCGACAGTCGTAATGAAAAACTGTTTTTT
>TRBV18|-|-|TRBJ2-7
CASSPPTSSYEQYF
TGTGCCAGCTCACCTCCTACCTCCTCCTACGAGCAGTACTTC
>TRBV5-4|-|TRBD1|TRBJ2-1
CASSSGGSAYNEQFF
TGTGCCAGCAGCTCAGGGGGCTCGGCCTACAATGAGCAGTTCTTC
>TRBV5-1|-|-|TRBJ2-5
CASSAGGQETQYF
TGCGCCAGCAGCGCCGGAGGCCAAGAGACCCAGTACTTC
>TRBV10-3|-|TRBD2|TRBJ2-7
CATGSAGVSYEQYF
TGTGCCACGGGGTCCGCGGGGGTGTCCTACGAGCAGTACTTC
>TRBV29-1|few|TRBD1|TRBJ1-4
CSVGSGGRNEKLFF
TGCAGCGTTGGGTCAGGGGGGCGCAATGAAAAACTGTTTTTT
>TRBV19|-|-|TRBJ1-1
CATDEGVGGAEAFF
TGTGCCACCGATGAGGGGGTCGGTGGGGCTGAAGCTTTCTTT
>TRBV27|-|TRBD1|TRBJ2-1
CASRKTGLGEQFF
TGTGCCAGCAGGAAGACAGGGTTGGGAGAGCAGTTCTTC
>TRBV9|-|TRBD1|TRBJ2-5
CASSVRGSETQYF
TGTGCCAGCAGCGTCAGGGGGTCAGAGACCCAGTACTTC